A selection of T cell receptor beta chains follows, all from one sample in a study of T-cell reconstitution after alpha-beta-depleted transplantation in children. TCRdb reanalysed the PCR reads using MiXCR and keeps one entry per CDR3 protein. The sample has about 600,000 distinct CDR3 sequences; around 23% are singletons. The sample consisted of PBMCs, mostly from graft donor cells, taken 360 days after TCRalphabeta/CD19-depleted stem cell transplant. These receptors were obtained from a boy under two years old who had a stem cell transplant for acute myeloid leukemia, so the T cells may come from the graft donor. Each CDR3 is given with its conserved first and last residue. Fields, in order: D gene, clone size, V gene, J gene, CDR3 protein, CDR3 DNA. A D gene is named only where the DNA matches it firmly. The size field is filled for only some rows; it gives once, few, many or a size class.

D: NA; size: few; V: TRBV7-2; J: TRBJ1-2; CDR3: CASSLSGFDGYTF; DNA: TGTGCCAGCAGCTTGTCAGGGTTCGATGGCTACACCTTC
D: TRBD2; size: many; V: TRBV28; J: TRBJ2-1; CDR3: CASSLSAGTEQFF; DNA: TGTGCCAGCAGTTTATCAGCGGGGACTGAGCAGTTCTTC
D: NA; size: NA; V: TRBV6-5; J: TRBJ2-2; CDR3: CASSYSKPGRPNTGELFF; DNA: TGTGCCAGCAGTTACTCGAAACCGGGACGGCCGAACACCGGGGAGCTGTTTTTT
D: TRBD1; size: NA; V: TRBV12-3/TRBV12-4; J: TRBJ2-7; CDR3: CASSRRTGGSGYEQYF; DNA: TGTGCCAGCAGTCGCAGAACAGGGGGCTCAGGGTACGAGCAGTACTTC
D: TRBD2; size: many; V: TRBV29-1; J: TRBJ2-1; CDR3: CSATTLAGGPNEQFF; DNA: TGCAGCGCCACAACGCTAGCGGGGGGGCCGAATGAGCAGTTCTTC
D: NA; size: few; V: TRBV6-2/TRBV6-3; J: TRBJ2-1; CDR3: CASSYSMLGGYNEQFF; DNA: TGTGCCAGCAGTTACTCGATGTTGGGAGGATACAATGAGCAGTTCTTC
D: TRBD2; size: many; V: TRBV20-1; J: TRBJ2-3; CDR3: CSADAGGTDTQYF; DNA: TGCAGTGCTGACGCGGGGGGCACAGATACGCAGTATTTT
D: NA; size: many; V: TRBV5-1; J: TRBJ2-7; CDR3: CASSLVGDYEQYF; DNA: TGTGCCAGCAGCTTAGTGGGAGACTACGAGCAGTACTTC
D: TRBD2; size: NA; V: TRBV13; J: TRBJ2-1; CDR3: CASSPPTSGVYNEQFF; DNA: TGTGCCAGCAGCCCCCCGACTAGCGGGGTATACAATGAGCAGTTCTTC
D: NA; size: many; V: TRBV5-1; J: TRBJ2-2; CDR3: CASRGADLLTGELFF; DNA: TGCGCCAGCAGGGGGGCAGACCTACTTACCGGGGAGCTGTTTTTT
D: NA; size: many; V: TRBV29-1; J: TRBJ2-7; CDR3: CSVVPGNNEQYF; DNA: TGCAGCGTTGTTCCAGGGAACAACGAGCAGTACTTC
D: TRBD2; size: NA; V: TRBV11-2; J: TRBJ2-2; CDR3: CASSFRASGAGELFF; DNA: TGTGCCAGCAGCTTTAGGGCTAGCGGGGCCGGGGAGCTGTTTTTT
D: NA; size: NA; V: TRBV7-2; J: TRBJ2-1; CDR3: CASRQTGADNEQFF; DNA: TGTGCCAGCAGACAGACCGGGGCAGACAATGAGCAGTTCTTC
D: TRBD2; size: NA; V: TRBV11-2; J: TRBJ2-6; CDR3: CASSLESGSSGANVLTF; DNA: TGTGCCAGCAGCTTAGAAAGCGGGAGCTCTGGGGCCAACGTCCTGACTTTC
D: NA; size: many; V: TRBV29-1; J: TRBJ2-7; CDR3: CSVEDTGPEQYF; DNA: TGCAGCGTTGAAGATACAGGGCCAGAGCAGTACTTC
D: NA; size: NA; V: TRBV12-3/TRBV12-4; J: TRBJ2-5; CDR3: CASSFGAQETQYF; DNA: TGTGCCAGCAGTTTCGGGGCACAAGAGACCCAGTACTTC
D: TRBD1; size: NA; V: TRBV7-2; J: TRBJ2-3; CDR3: CASSLGQGAGYTQYF; DNA: TGTGCCAGCAGCTTGGGACAGGGGGCGGGCTATACGCAGTATTTT
D: TRBD2; size: NA; V: TRBV7-2; J: TRBJ2-2; CDR3: CASSPRGGTGELFF; DNA: TGTGCCAGCAGCCCGCGGGGGGGGACCGGGGAGCTGTTTTTT
D: NA; size: many; V: TRBV2; J: TRBJ2-3; CDR3: CASNPPGAGGSTDTQYF; DNA: TGTGCCAGCAACCCACCGGGGGCAGGGGGTAGCACAGATACGCAGTATTTT
D: TRBD1; size: many; V: TRBV29-1; J: TRBJ2-3; CDR3: CSVGGRGRDTQYF; DNA: TGCAGCGTTGGCGGCAGGGGGCGAGATACGCAGTATTTT
D: TRBD2; size: many; V: TRBV7-8; J: TRBJ2-2; CDR3: CASSPAAGSTGELFF; DNA: TGTGCCAGCAGCCCTGCAGCGGGATCCACCGGGGAGCTGTTTTTT
D: NA; size: few; V: TRBV20-1; J: TRBJ1-4; CDR3: CSARQSINEKLFF; DNA: TGCAGTGCTAGACAATCCATTAATGAAAAACTGTTTTTT
D: TRBD2; size: few; V: TRBV11-2; J: TRBJ2-5; CDR3: CASSLEGLAGGLQETQYF; DNA: TGTGCCAGCAGCTTAGAGGGACTAGCGGGGGGGTTACAAGAGACCCAGTACTTC
D: NA; size: many; V: TRBV20-1; J: TRBJ2-5; CDR3: CSAPFTGRETQYF; DNA: TGCAGTGCCCCTTTTACAGGGAGGGAGACCCAGTACTTC
D: TRBD2; size: NA; V: TRBV29-1; J: TRBJ2-2; CDR3: CSVVEAGVNTGELFF; DNA: TGCAGCGTTGTTGAAGCGGGGGTGAACACCGGGGAGCTGTTTTTT
D: TRBD1; size: many; V: TRBV6-1; J: TRBJ2-2; CDR3: CASSESGTGATGELFF; DNA: TGTGCCAGCAGTGAATCAGGGACAGGGGCGACCGGGGAGCTGTTTTTT
D: TRBD2; size: few; V: TRBV15; J: TRBJ2-3; CDR3: CATSSWLAGGAADTQYF; DNA: TGTGCCACCAGCAGTTGGCTGGCGGGGGGGGCAGCAGATACGCAGTATTTT
D: NA; size: few; V: TRBV7-9; J: TRBJ2-7; CDR3: CASQGFPSYEQYF; DNA: TGTGCCAGCCAAGGGTTCCCCTCCTACGAGCAGTACTTC
D: TRBD2; size: many; V: TRBV7-2; J: TRBJ2-1; CDR3: CASSPWAAGGRYNEQFF; DNA: TGTGCCAGCAGCCCTTGGGCAGCGGGGGGGCGCTACAATGAGCAGTTCTTC
D: NA; size: NA; V: TRBV9; J: TRBJ2-5; CDR3: CASSRGGGRGGETQYF; DNA: TGTGCCAGCAGCAGAGGGGGGGGCCGGGGTGGAGAGACCCAGTACTTC
D: TRBD2; size: many; V: TRBV20-1; J: TRBJ2-3; CDR3: CSGLAGSRAGDTQYF; DNA: TGCAGCGGACTAGCGGGGTCGAGGGCCGGTGATACGCAGTATTTT
D: NA; size: few; V: TRBV2; J: TRBJ2-7; CDR3: CASRADSYEQYF; DNA: TGTGCCAGCAGAGCCGACTCCTACGAGCAGTACTTC
D: TRBD2; size: many; V: TRBV7-6; J: TRBJ2-2; CDR3: CASSLGLAGVANTGELFF; DNA: TGTGCCAGCAGCTTAGGACTAGCGGGGGTAGCGAACACCGGGGAGCTGTTTTTT
D: NA; size: many; V: TRBV18; J: TRBJ1-2; CDR3: CASSPGNGYTF; DNA: TGTGCCAGCTCACCAGGGAATGGCTACACCTTC
D: NA; size: many; V: TRBV20-1; J: TRBJ2-1; CDR3: CSASPNLQSWQFF; DNA: TGCAGTGCTAGCCCGAACCTCCAGAGTTGGCAGTTCTTC
D: NA; size: NA; V: TRBV5-6; J: TRBJ2-6; CDR3: CASSSTDSGANVLTF; DNA: TGTGCCAGCAGCTCCACAGACTCTGGGGCCAACGTCCTGACTTTC
D: TRBD2; size: NA; V: TRBV15; J: TRBJ2-3; CDR3: CATSREGWGGGTDTQYF; DNA: TGTGCCACCAGCAGAGAAGGTTGGGGAGGGGGCACAGATACGCAGTATTTT
D: NA; size: few; V: TRBV20-1; J: TRBJ2-5; CDR3: CSASGFQETQYF; DNA: TGCAGTGCTAGTGGGTTTCAAGAGACCCAGTACTTC
D: TRBD1; size: NA; V: TRBV20-1; J: TRBJ1-5; CDR3: CSARTGDGNQPQHF; DNA: TGCAGTGCCCGGACAGGGGATGGCAATCAGCCCCAGCATTTT
D: NA; size: few; V: TRBV6-2/TRBV6-3; J: TRBJ1-2; CDR3: CASSYPQDYYAF; DNA: TGTGCCAGCAGTTACCCTCAGGACTACTACGCCTTC
D: TRBD2; size: few; V: TRBV2; J: TRBJ2-1; CDR3: CASRKTSGGAYEQFF; DNA: TGTGCCAGCAGAAAGACTAGCGGGGGGGCCTATGAGCAGTTCTTC
D: NA; size: NA; V: TRBV20-1; J: TRBJ1-5; CDR3: CSASQNSNQPQHF; DNA: TGCAGTGCTAGCCAGAATAGCAATCAGCCCCAGCATTTT
D: NA; size: NA; V: TRBV4-3; J: TRBJ1-4; CDR3: CASSQVGVEKLFF; DNA: TGCGCCAGCAGCCAAGTCGGGGTTGAAAAACTGTTTTTT
D: TRBD2; size: few; V: TRBV27; J: TRBJ2-3; CDR3: CASSSPGGGPSTDTQYF; DNA: TGTGCCAGCAGTTCCCCAGGCGGGGGGCCAAGCACAGATACGCAGTATTTT
D: NA; size: few; V: TRBV29-1; J: TRBJ2-3; CDR3: CSVGGPDGAQYF; DNA: TGCAGCGTTGGTGGGCCAGACGGAGCGCAGTATTTT
D: NA; size: few; V: TRBV12-3/TRBV12-4; J: TRBJ2-5; CDR3: CASSLISERVETQYF; DNA: TGTGCCAGCAGTTTAATATCGGAACGGGTAGAGACCCAGTACTTC
D: NA; size: NA; V: TRBV19; J: TRBJ1-6; CDR3: CASSIYSGTEGSPLHF; DNA: TGTGCCAGTAGTATATATTCCGGGACCGAAGGGTCACCCCTCCACTTT
D: NA; size: many; V: TRBV12-3/TRBV12-4; J: TRBJ1-3; CDR3: CASSPPTTDTIYF; DNA: TGTGCCAGCAGTCCACCGACGACAGACACCATATATTTT
D: NA; size: few; V: TRBV20-1; J: TRBJ1-2; CDR3: CSAREESNYGYTF; DNA: TGCAGTGCTAGAGAGGAATCTAACTATGGCTACACCTTC
D: TRBD2; size: NA; V: TRBV7-8; J: TRBJ2-7; CDR3: CASTVGLAGEYEQYF; DNA: TGTGCCAGCACCGTTGGACTAGCGGGGGAATACGAGCAGTACTTC
D: NA; size: few; V: TRBV12-3/TRBV12-4; J: TRBJ2-1; CDR3: CASRTGMASYNEQFF; DNA: TGTGCCAGCAGAACAGGGATGGCATCCTACAATGAGCAGTTCTTC
D: NA; size: NA; V: TRBV4-2; J: TRBJ2-1; CDR3: CASSQDSARNNEQFF; DNA: TGTGCCAGCAGCCAAGATAGCGCCAGAAACAATGAGCAGTTCTTC
D: NA; size: few; V: TRBV29-1; J: TRBJ1-4; CDR3: CSGTGGGEKLFF; DNA: TGCAGCGGTACAGGAGGGGGTGAAAAACTGTTTTTT
D: NA; size: many; V: TRBV4-3; J: TRBJ2-2; CDR3: CASSQGIGQNTGELFF; DNA: TGCGCCAGCAGCCAAGGTATAGGGCAGAACACCGGGGAGCTGTTTTTT